The 7 T cell receptor beta chains reported below all come from one sample, sequenced in a study of T cell changes during pregnancy in multiple sclerosis. Assay used: immunoSEQ multiplex PCR; TCRdb lists only in-frame clones, some missing. The table shows about 75,000 clones, with about nine tenths occurring only once. The input for sequencing was CD4+ T cells from peripheral blood mononuclear cells, taken before pregnancy. These TCRs come from a female donor with multiple sclerosis, enrolled in a pregnancy study.

The CDR3 spells CASSVGGRLALETQYF. The CDR3 DNA reads as TGCGCCAGCAGCGTAGGTGGGAGACTAGCACTGGAGACCCAGTACTTC. The rearrangement uses TRBV5-1 and TRBJ2-5; 7 positions match TRBD2. This CDR3 comprises 16 residues. J gave up 5 bases and V 4 bases, and 14 bases lay outside the gene matches. Per the germline V gene, CDR1 is SGHRS and CDR2 is YFSETQ.

V usage is TRBV6-1 and J usage is TRBJ2-3; tentatively, D is TRBD1 (5 bases). Trimming removed 6 bases at V and 2 bases at J, with 6 bases between. The CDR3 is 12 amino acids. Germline loops: CDR1 MNHNS, CDR2 SASEGT. The CDR3 reads CASRDNTDTQYF. The CDR3, as DNA: TGTGCCAGCAGGGACAACACAGATACGCAGTATTTT.

This clone was counted once. J is TRBJ1-6 and V is TRBV4-1; TRBD1 aligns across 8 bases. CDR1 and CDR2 from the germline V gene are MGHRA and YSYEKL. Trimming at V came to 1 base and at J to 7 bases, leaving 6 bases not matched to a gene. This CDR3 has 16 amino acids. The CDR3 region is CASSQGGQASNSPLHF. The CDR3 coding sequence is TGCGCCAGCAGCCAAGGGGGACAGGCGAGCAATTCACCCCTCCACTTT.

The chain combines TRBV28 with TRBJ1-5, with 11 nucleotides matching TRBD1. Germline assignment: CDR1 MDHEN and CDR2 SYDVKM. The CDR3 is 18 residues long. The J segment lost 0 bases and the V segment lost 7 bases, leaving 11 bases of the junction unmatched. The CDR3 loop reads CASTQRDRGTYSNQPQHF. CDR3 nucleotides: TGTGCCAGCACCCAACGGGACAGGGGGACCTATAGCAATCAGCCCCAGCATTTT.

The chain combines TRBV7-2 with TRBJ2-7; 7 bases agree with TRBD1. The CDR3 loop spans 13 amino acids. Trimming cost V 1 base and J 7 bases; bases outside gene matches: 4. CDR1 SGHTA and CDR2 FQGNSA come from the germline V gene. CDR3 sequence reads: CASSLDRGAEQYF. The CDR3 region has the DNA TGTGCCAGCAGCTTAGACAGGGGCGCTGAGCAGTACTTC. Supplemented by reference TRBV7-2 and TRBJ2-7, the full variable domain reads GAGVSQSPSNKVTEKGKDVELRCDPISGHTALYWYRQSLGQGLEFLIYFQGNSAPDKSGLPSDRFSAERTGGSVSTLTIQRTQQEDSAVYLCASSLDRGAEQYFGPGTRLTVT.

This chain connects TRBV19 to TRBJ1-5; 8 bases line up with TRBD1. The CDR3 consists of 14 residues. Germline V gene lookup returns CDR1 LNHDA and CDR2 SQIVND (reference sequence). J gave up 6 bases and V 5 bases, and 6 bases lay outside the gene matches. DNA for the CDR3: TGTGCCAGTAGTCTCCGGACAGGGTTTCAGCCCCAGCATTTT. This translates into CASSLRTGFQPQHF.

This chain uses TRBV18 with TRBJ1-2; 10 bases fit TRBD1. With 6 bases clipped from V and 2 bases from J, the junction kept 9 bases outside the gene matches. This CDR3 comprises 16 residues. Germline V gene lookup returns CDR1 KGHSH and CDR2 LQKENI. The DNA of the CDR3 is TGTGCCAGCTCGCCCGCCCCGACAGGGGGCAACTATGGCTACACCTTC. Protein: CASSPAPTGGNYGYTF.